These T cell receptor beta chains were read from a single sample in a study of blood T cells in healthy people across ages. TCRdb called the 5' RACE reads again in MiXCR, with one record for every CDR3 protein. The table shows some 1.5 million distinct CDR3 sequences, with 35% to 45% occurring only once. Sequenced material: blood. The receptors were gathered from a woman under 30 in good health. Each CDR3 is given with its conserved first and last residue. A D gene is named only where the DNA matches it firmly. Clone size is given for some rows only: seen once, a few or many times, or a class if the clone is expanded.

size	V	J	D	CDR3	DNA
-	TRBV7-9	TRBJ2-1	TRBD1	CASSFTCDRGEGDEQFF	TGTGCCAGCAGCTTCACCTGCGACAGGGGCGAGGGCGATGAGCAGTTCTTC
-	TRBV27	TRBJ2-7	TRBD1	CASSLLVGQGPHEQYF	TGTGCCAGCAGTTTATTGGTGGGACAGGGCCCCCACGAGCAGTACTTC
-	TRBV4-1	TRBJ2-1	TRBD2	CANSQDSGGYNEQFF	TGCGCCAACAGCCAAGATTCGGGGGGCTACAATGAGCAGTTCTTC
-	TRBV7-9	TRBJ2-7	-	CASSLAQGGEQYF	TGTGCCAGCAGCTTAGCTCAGGGGGGCGAGCAGTACTTC
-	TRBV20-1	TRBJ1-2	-	CSAQDVVSNYGYTF	TGCAGTGCTCAAGACGTTGTCTCCAACTATGGCTACACCTTC
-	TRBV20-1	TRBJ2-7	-	CSAIPPTSSYEQYF	TGCAGTGCTATCCCCCCGACTAGCTCCTACGAGCAGTACTTC
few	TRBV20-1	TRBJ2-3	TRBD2	CSAGRGSTDTQYF	TGCAGTGCCGGGCGGGGGAGCACAGATACGCAGTATTTT
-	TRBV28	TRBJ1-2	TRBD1	CASSSHLTGDYGYTF	TGTGCCAGCAGTTCTCATCTGACAGGGGACTATGGCTACACCTTC
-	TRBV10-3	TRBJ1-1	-	CAISPGFSEAFF	TGTGCCATCAGTCCTGGGTTTTCTGAAGCTTTCTTT
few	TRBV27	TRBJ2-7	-	CASSWTAGNDEQYF	TGTGCCAGCAGTTGGACCGCAGGGAATGACGAGCAGTACTTC
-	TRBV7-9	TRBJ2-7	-	CASTYPSNPYEQYF	TGTGCCAGCACCTACCCCTCAAACCCCTACGAGCAGTACTTC
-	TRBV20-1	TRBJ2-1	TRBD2	CSVTSGGLGRNEQFF	TGCAGTGTCACTAGCGGGGGACTAGGGAGGAATGAGCAGTTCTTC
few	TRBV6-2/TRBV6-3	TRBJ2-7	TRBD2	CASGAGLAGAGQYF	TGTGCCAGCGGTGCGGGACTAGCGGGAGCGGGGCAGTACTTC
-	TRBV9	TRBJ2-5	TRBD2	CASTSGSGAHYNEQYF	TGTGCCAGCACCTCTGGAAGCGGGGCACATTACAATGAGCAGTACTTC
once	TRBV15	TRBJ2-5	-	CATSTWDWMDNEQYF	TGTGCCACCAGCACCTGGGACTGGATGGACAATGAGCAGTACTTC
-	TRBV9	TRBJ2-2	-	CASSAVRGGELFF	TGTGCCAGCAGCGCTGTTCGGGGCGGGGAGCTGTTTTTT
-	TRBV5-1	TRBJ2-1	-	CASSLDLPEDEQFF	TGCGCCAGCAGCTTGGACCTTCCGGAGGATGAGCAGTTCTTC
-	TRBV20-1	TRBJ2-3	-	CSATWTTSTDTQYF	TGCAGTGCTACTTGGACTACCAGCACAGATACGCAGTATTTT
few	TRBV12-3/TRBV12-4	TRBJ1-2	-	CASSFSVPRGYTF	TGTGCCAGCAGCTTCTCGGTCCCGCGGGGCTACACCTTC
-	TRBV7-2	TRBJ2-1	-	CASSFTPIYNEQFF	TGTGCCAGCAGCTTCACCCCCATCTACAATGAGCAGTTCTTC
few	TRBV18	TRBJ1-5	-	CASSPSTDVGQPQHF	TGTGCCAGCTCACCGTCTACAGATGTAGGTCAGCCCCAGCATTTT
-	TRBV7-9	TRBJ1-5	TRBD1	CASSHGTGYSNQPQHF	TGTGCCAGCAGCCACGGGACAGGATATAGCAATCAGCCCCAGCATTTT
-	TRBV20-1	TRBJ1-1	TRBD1	CSALDRDRGDTEAFF	TGCAGTGCGCTGGACCGGGACAGGGGAGACACTGAAGCTTTCTTT
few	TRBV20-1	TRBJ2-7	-	CSARGSQAYEQYF	TGCAGTGCTAGGGGAAGCCAAGCCTACGAGCAGTACTTC
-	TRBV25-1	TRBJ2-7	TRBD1	CASSRTGGDEQYF	TGTGCCAGCAGCCGGACAGGGGGCGACGAGCAGTACTTC
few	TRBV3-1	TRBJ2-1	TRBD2	CASSPRPSGIFYNEQFF	TGTGCCAGCAGCCCCCGGCCTAGCGGGATCTTCTACAATGAGCAGTTCTTC
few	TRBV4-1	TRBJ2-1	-	CASSPTGTSIYNEQFF	TGCGCCAGCAGCCCTACCGGGACTTCCATCTACAATGAGCAGTTCTTC
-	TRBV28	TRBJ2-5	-	CASRRGLLETQYF	TGTGCCAGCAGAAGGGGGTTGTTAGAGACCCAGTACTTC
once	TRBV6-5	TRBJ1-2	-	CASSYSSGNPRGYTF	TGTGCCAGCAGTTACTCGAGCGGGAATCCCCGTGGCTACACCTTC
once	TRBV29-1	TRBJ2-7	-	CSGEERRGSYEQYF	TGCAGCGGTGAAGAACGGCGGGGAAGCTACGAGCAGTACTTC
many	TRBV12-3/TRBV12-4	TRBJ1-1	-	CASSLMENTEAFF	TGTGCCAGCAGTTTAATGGAGAACACTGAAGCTTTCTTT
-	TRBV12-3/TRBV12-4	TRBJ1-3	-	CASSTRGGSGNTIYF	TGTGCCAGCAGTACTCGGGGGGGCTCTGGAAACACCATATATTTT
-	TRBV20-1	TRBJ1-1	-	CSASPVGEFNTEAFF	TGCAGTGCCAGCCCTGTAGGGGAGTTTAACACTGAAGCTTTCTTT
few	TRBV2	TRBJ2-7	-	CASSGVDSSYEQYF	TGTGCCAGCAGTGGTGTGGACAGCTCCTACGAGCAGTACTTC
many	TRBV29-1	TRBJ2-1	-	CSVVDNEQFF	TGCAGCGTTGTGGACAATGAGCAGTTCTTC
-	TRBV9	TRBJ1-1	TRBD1	CARSSTGSTEAFF	TGTGCCAGAAGCTCGACAGGGAGCACTGAAGCTTTCTTT
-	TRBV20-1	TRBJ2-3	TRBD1	CSVLDRGTNQPQYF	TGCAGTGTCTTGGACAGGGGAACGAATCAGCCCCAGTATTTT
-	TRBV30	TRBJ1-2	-	CAGSALIYGYTF	TGTGCCGGGAGTGCGCTGATCTATGGCTACACCTTC
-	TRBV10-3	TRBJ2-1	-	CAISESMAGTYNEQFF	TGTGCCATCAGTGAGTCGATGGCGGGGACTTACAATGAGCAGTTCTTC
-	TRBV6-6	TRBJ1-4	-	CASSYEGSGDEKLFF	TGTGCCAGCAGTTACGAAGGGTCAGGGGATGAAAAACTGTTTTTT
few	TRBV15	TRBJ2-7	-	CATSRLTAAGSAEKYF	TGTGCCACCAGCAGATTAACCGCTGCCGGAAGTGCCGAGAAGTACTTC
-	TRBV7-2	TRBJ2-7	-	CASRLGGSELYEQYF	TGTGCCAGCAGGCTAGGGGGGAGTGAGCTCTACGAGCAGTACTTC
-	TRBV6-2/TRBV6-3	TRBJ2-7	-	CASSPTPGAPYEQYF	TGTGCCAGCAGCCCTACTCCAGGGGCCCCTTACGAGCAGTACTTC
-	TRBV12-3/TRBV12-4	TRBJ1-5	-	CASSGTQPNQPQHF	TGTGCCAGCAGTGGGACGCAACCCAATCAGCCCCAGCATTTT
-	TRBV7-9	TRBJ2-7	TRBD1	CASSFRSGTGGIEQYF	TGTGCCAGCAGCTTCCGAAGCGGGACAGGGGGCATCGAGCAGTACTTC
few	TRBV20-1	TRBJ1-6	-	CSARERGNSYNSPLHF	TGCAGTGCTAGAGAGAGGGGCAACTCCTATAATTCACCCCTCCACTTT
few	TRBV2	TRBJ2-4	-	CASSGLGIQYF	TGTGCCAGCAGTGGCTTGGGGATTCAGTACTTC
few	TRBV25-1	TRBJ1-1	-	CASTTYAGWGTEAFF	TGTGCCAGCACCACCTATGCGGGTTGGGGGACTGAAGCTTTCTTT
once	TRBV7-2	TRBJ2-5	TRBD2	CASSLAGTSIQTQYF	TGTGCCAGCAGCTTAGCCGGGACTAGCATACAGACCCAGTACTTC
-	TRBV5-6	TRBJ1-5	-	CASSLRGYQPQHF	TGTGCCAGCAGCTTGAGAGGGTACCAGCCCCAGCATTTT
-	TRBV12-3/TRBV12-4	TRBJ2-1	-	CASSLFLFNEQFF	TGTGCCAGCAGTTTATTTTTATTCAATGAGCAGTTCTTC
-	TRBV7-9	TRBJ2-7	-	CASTLSSGEQYF	TGTGCCAGCACCCTCTCGAGTGGCGAGCAGTACTTC